Listed here are 16 T cell receptor beta chains from one sample, sequenced in a study of STAT3 mutations in large granular lymphocyte leukemia. Overall study results and limits: Every T-cell large granular lymphocyte leukemia patient had at least one immunodominant TCR beta clonotype.

The assay was immunoSEQ multiplex PCR, and TCRdb's table has in-frame clones only and misses some. The sample holds about 19,000 clones; 80% to 95% are singletons and the top ten take just under 45%. No antigen has been assigned to these receptors. Sequencing input: peripheral blood mononuclear cells. These receptors originate from a man aged 60 to 69 with T-cell large granular lymphocyte leukemia. Some clones in this sample may be carry-over from other donors' samples.

CDR3 protein: CASSVGELHQPQHF. The CDR3 coding sequence is TGTGCCAGCAGCGTTGGTGAGTTGCATCAGCCCCAGCATTTT. This chain links TRBV9 with TRBJ1-5; D not certain. This CDR3 spans 14 amino acids. V was cut by 2 bases and J by 5 bases, with 11 bases left in between. The germline V gene has CDR1 SGDLS and CDR2 YYNGEE.

The chain is built from TRBV7-6 and TRBJ2-7; TRBD1 might be the D (6 bases). This CDR3 is 15 amino acids long. With 4 bases removed from V and 4 bases from J, the gap between germline ends came to 17 bases. Per the germline V gene, CDR1 is SGHVS and CDR2 is FNYEAQ. CDR3 sequence reads: CASSSTTGFAYEQYF. For the CDR3, the DNA is TGTGCCAGCAGCTCTACTACAGGGTTTGCGTACGAGCAGTACTTC. The whole variable domain, filled in from reference TRBV7-6 and TRBJ2-7, reads GAGVSQSPRYKVTKRGQDVALRCDPISGHVSLYWYRQALGQGPEFLTYFNYEAQQDKSGLPNDRFSAERPEGSISTLTIQRTEQRDSAMYRCASSSTTGFAYEQYFGPGTRLTVT.

The J gene is TRBJ2-5, the V gene TRBV5-1, with 10 bases matching TRBD2. The CDR3 extends over 16 amino acids. The germline CDR1 and CDR2 sequences are SGHRS and YFSETQ. The junction had 7 bases not matched to a gene; V was cut back by 0 bases and J by 5 bases. In nucleotides, the CDR3 is TGCGCCAGCAGCTTGGCGGCTAGCGGGAGACTGGAGACCCAGTACTTC. Protein sequence: CASSLAASGRLETQYF.

Here the CDR3 reads CASSAGTSNTGELFF. DNA for the CDR3: TGCGCCAGCAGCGCGGGGACTTCGAACACCGGGGAGCTGTTTTTT. J is TRBJ2-2 and V is TRBV5-1; the D gene is possibly TRBD2 (6 bases). Trimming left V 4 bases short and J 0 bases short, with 10 bases between. This CDR3 region has 15 residues. The germline V gene has CDR1 SGHRS and CDR2 YFSETQ.

The J gene is TRBJ1-1, the V gene TRBV18, with D perhaps matching TRBD1 (5 bases). The CDR3 is 16 amino acids. Germline assignment: CDR1 KGHSH and CDR2 LQKENI. V lost 6 bases to trimming and J lost 0 bases, with 17 bases between them. CDR3 DNA: TGTGCCAGCTCCCGAGGCGGGACTTACATGAACACTGAAGCTTTCTTT. Its translation is CASSRGGTYMNTEAFF.

The chain employs TRBV19 and TRBJ1-2; no firm D call. V lost 5 bases and J 9 bases, leaving 16 bases between the germline ends. Per the germline V gene, CDR1 is LNHDA and CDR2 is SQIVND (reference sequence). This CDR3 comprises 13 residues. CDR3 loop: CASSPLRLGSYTF. CDR3 DNA: TGTGCCAGTAGTCCCCTTCGACTGGGCAGCTACACCTTC.

This chain links TRBV7-9 with TRBJ2-3, with 7 bases identical to TRBD2. This CDR3 comprises 15 residues. V trimming: 5 bases; J trimming: 7 bases; junction bases outside the gene matches: 12. Germline CDR1 reads SEHNR; CDR2 reads FQNEAQ (reference sequence). The CDR3: CASSPRTRKGNTQYF. CDR3 sequence (DNA): TGTGCCAGCAGCCCTCGGACTAGGAAGGGTAATACGCAGTATTTT. Based on the CDR3 plus reference TRBV7-9 and TRBJ2-3, the full variable domain is DTGVSQNPRHKITKRGQNVTFRCDPISEHNRLYWYRQTLGQGPEFLTYFQNEAQLEKSRLLSDRFSAERPKGSFSTLEIQRTEQGDSAMYLCASSPRTRKGNTQYFGPGTRLTVL.

The chain employs TRBV20-1 and TRBJ2-3; D gene uncertain. The V gene lost 8 bases and the J gene lost 6 bases, with 3 bases spanning the gap. In germline, CDR1 is DFQATT, CDR2 SNEGSKA (reference sequence). This CDR3 is 8 amino acids long. The CDR3 spells CSLDTQYF. CDR3 nucleotides: TGCAGTTTGGATACGCAGTATTTT.

The V call is TRBV29-1, the J call TRBJ2-1, with D uncertain. The CDR3 spans 12 residues. V was pared by 5 bases and J by 4 bases, with 9 bases between. The germline V gene has CDR1 SQVTM and CDR2 ANQGSEA. The CDR3 loop is CSVPDLYNEQFF. The CDR3 nucleotides read TGCAGCGTTCCCGACTTATACAATGAGCAGTTCTTC.

The chain couples TRBV5-1 to TRBJ1-5; a possible D gene is TRBD1 (6 bases). Germline V CDR1 and CDR2: SGHRS, YFSETQ. This CDR3 contains 15 residues. The V gene lost 2 bases and the J gene lost 4 bases, with 13 bases spanning the gap. The CDR3 protein is CASSLGGEGNQPQHF. The CDR3, as DNA: TGCGCCAGCAGCTTAGGGGGGGAGGGAAATCAGCCCCAGCATTTT.

The chain is built from TRBV6-1 and TRBJ2-4; the D gene is possibly TRBD1 (6 bases). This CDR3 spans 14 amino acids. Germline V gene sequence: CDR1 MNHNS, CDR2 SASEGT. Deletions cut 5 bases from V and 8 bases from J, with 16 bases between. CDR3 bases: TGTGCCAGCAGTCCCCGGGACATCACGTACATTCAGTACTTC. It encodes CASSPRDITYIQYF.

In DNA, the CDR3 is TGCGCCAGCAGGAGAGAATTAGCGGGAGGGCCCAACGGGGAGCTGTTTTTT. It codes for CASRRELAGGPNGELFF. This chain uses TRBV5-1 with TRBJ2-2, with 11 nucleotides matching TRBD2. Germline trimming cut 5 bases from V and 7 bases from J; bases unmatched to any gene: 13. The CDR3 runs 17 residues. Germline V gene lookup returns CDR1 SGHRS and CDR2 YFSETQ.

This chain links TRBV30 with TRBJ2-1; 8 bases align to TRBD2. Trimming cost V 3 bases and J 4 bases; bases outside gene matches: 5. Germline-derived CDR1 and CDR2 are GTSNPN and SVGIG (reference sequence). The CDR3 has 14 amino acids. The CDR3 protein is CAWRSGSSYNEQFF. The CDR3 region has the DNA TGTGCCTGGAGGAGCGGGAGTAGTTACAATGAGCAGTTCTTC. Drawing the rest from reference TRBV30 and TRBJ2-1, the complete variable domain is SQTIHQWPATLVQPVGSPLSLECTVEGTSNPNLYWYRQAAGRGLQLLFYSVGIGQISSEVPQNLSASRPQDRQFILSSKKLLLSDSGFYLCAWRSGSSYNEQFFGPGTRLTVL.

This sequence joins TRBV5-1 and TRBJ2-5; 9 bases match TRBD2. Looked up from germline, CDR1 is SGHRS and CDR2 is YFSETQ. The CDR3 loop spans 14 amino acids. V lost 2 bases and J lost 5; bases outside the gene matches: 4. This chain's CDR3 is CASSFLAGQETQYF. The CDR3 coding sequence is TGCGCCAGCAGCTTCCTAGCGGGACAGGAGACCCAGTACTTC. The variable domain in full, with the rest retrieved from reference TRBV5-1 and TRBJ2-5, is KAGVTQTPRYLIKTRGQQVTLSCSPISGHRSVSWYQQTPGQGLQFLFEYFSETQRNKGNFPGRFSGRQFSNSRSEMNVSTLELGDSALYLCASSFLAGQETQYFGPGTRLLVL.

The gene calls are TRBV6-6 and TRBJ2-5, with no clear D. This CDR3 contains 13 residues. V lost 5 bases to trimming and J lost 0 bases, with 7 bases between them. Germline assignment: CDR1 MNHNY and CDR2 SVGAGI (reference sequence). The CDR3 DNA reads TGTGCCAGCAGTCCATCGTACCAAGAGACCCAGTACTTC. It specifies CASSPSYQETQYF.

CDR3 amino acids: CSVEGAGLRDGYTF. The CDR3 DNA follows: TGCAGCGTTGAAGGGGCAGGGTTGAGAGATGGCTACACCTTC. V is TRBV29-1 and J is TRBJ1-2, with D perhaps TRBD1 (5 bases). Germline V lookup: CDR1 SQVTM, CDR2 ANQGSEA. V lost 1 base to trimming and J lost 6 bases, with 15 bases between them. This CDR3 comprises 14 residues.